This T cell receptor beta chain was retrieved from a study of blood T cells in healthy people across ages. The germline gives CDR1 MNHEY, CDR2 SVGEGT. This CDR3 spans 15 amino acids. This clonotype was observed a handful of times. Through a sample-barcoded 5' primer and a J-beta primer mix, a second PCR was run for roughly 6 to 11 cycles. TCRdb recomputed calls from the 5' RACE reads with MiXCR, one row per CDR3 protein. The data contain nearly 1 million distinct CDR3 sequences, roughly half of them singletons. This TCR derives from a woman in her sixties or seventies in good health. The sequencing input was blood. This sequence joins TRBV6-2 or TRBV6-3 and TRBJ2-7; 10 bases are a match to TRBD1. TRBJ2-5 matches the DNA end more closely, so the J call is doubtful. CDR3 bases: TGTGCCAGCAGCCGTGGACAGGGGGTAATGGAGACCCAGTACTTC. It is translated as CASSRGQGVMETQYF.